What follows describes a single T cell receptor (beta chain). The target antigen is unknown. Mismatch with germline at one junction end may stem from a read error. Genomic DNA acted as the template from which TCR beta VDJ combination and CDR3 sequence profiling were carried out. TCRdb recomputed calls from the reads with MiXCR, one row per CDR3 protein. Of roughly 160,000 distinct CDR3 sequences in the sample, under 75% are singletons; the top ten hold about 41%. Per the germline V gene, CDR1 is SGHKS and CDR2 is YYEKEE (reference sequence). There are 16 residues in the CDR3. This record comes from a study of CD8+CD57+ T cells in acquired aplastic anemia. Study details: Sorted cells (CD4+ and CD8+) yielded DNA amounts that averaged roughly 3.2 ug. Healthy donor sequencing depth: some 10 million CD4+, some 11 million CD8+ reads. Overall study results and limits: Patients were compared with controls for CD8+ Simpson's diversity, and no significant difference emerged. Common to patients and controls were roughly 30 CD8+ CDR3 sequences.

The chain links TRBV5-5 to TRBJ2-2; 8 bases are a match to TRBD2. The sequencing input was sorted CD4+, CD8+, or CD8+CD57+ T cells (not recorded which) from PBMCs. This clonotype was obtained from a human donor in good health. The chain's CDR3 is CASSLAGGVNTWELFF. The CDR3 DNA reads TGCGCCAGCAGCTTGGCGGGGGGCGTGAACACCTGGGAGCTGTTTTTT. The whole variable domain, remainder taken from reference TRBV5-5 and TRBJ2-2, is DAGVTQSPTHLIKTRGQQVTLRCSPISGHKSVSWYQQVLGQGPQFIFQYYEKEERGRGNFPDRFSARQFPNYSSELNVNALLLGDSALYLCASSLAGGVNTWELFFGEGSRLTVL.